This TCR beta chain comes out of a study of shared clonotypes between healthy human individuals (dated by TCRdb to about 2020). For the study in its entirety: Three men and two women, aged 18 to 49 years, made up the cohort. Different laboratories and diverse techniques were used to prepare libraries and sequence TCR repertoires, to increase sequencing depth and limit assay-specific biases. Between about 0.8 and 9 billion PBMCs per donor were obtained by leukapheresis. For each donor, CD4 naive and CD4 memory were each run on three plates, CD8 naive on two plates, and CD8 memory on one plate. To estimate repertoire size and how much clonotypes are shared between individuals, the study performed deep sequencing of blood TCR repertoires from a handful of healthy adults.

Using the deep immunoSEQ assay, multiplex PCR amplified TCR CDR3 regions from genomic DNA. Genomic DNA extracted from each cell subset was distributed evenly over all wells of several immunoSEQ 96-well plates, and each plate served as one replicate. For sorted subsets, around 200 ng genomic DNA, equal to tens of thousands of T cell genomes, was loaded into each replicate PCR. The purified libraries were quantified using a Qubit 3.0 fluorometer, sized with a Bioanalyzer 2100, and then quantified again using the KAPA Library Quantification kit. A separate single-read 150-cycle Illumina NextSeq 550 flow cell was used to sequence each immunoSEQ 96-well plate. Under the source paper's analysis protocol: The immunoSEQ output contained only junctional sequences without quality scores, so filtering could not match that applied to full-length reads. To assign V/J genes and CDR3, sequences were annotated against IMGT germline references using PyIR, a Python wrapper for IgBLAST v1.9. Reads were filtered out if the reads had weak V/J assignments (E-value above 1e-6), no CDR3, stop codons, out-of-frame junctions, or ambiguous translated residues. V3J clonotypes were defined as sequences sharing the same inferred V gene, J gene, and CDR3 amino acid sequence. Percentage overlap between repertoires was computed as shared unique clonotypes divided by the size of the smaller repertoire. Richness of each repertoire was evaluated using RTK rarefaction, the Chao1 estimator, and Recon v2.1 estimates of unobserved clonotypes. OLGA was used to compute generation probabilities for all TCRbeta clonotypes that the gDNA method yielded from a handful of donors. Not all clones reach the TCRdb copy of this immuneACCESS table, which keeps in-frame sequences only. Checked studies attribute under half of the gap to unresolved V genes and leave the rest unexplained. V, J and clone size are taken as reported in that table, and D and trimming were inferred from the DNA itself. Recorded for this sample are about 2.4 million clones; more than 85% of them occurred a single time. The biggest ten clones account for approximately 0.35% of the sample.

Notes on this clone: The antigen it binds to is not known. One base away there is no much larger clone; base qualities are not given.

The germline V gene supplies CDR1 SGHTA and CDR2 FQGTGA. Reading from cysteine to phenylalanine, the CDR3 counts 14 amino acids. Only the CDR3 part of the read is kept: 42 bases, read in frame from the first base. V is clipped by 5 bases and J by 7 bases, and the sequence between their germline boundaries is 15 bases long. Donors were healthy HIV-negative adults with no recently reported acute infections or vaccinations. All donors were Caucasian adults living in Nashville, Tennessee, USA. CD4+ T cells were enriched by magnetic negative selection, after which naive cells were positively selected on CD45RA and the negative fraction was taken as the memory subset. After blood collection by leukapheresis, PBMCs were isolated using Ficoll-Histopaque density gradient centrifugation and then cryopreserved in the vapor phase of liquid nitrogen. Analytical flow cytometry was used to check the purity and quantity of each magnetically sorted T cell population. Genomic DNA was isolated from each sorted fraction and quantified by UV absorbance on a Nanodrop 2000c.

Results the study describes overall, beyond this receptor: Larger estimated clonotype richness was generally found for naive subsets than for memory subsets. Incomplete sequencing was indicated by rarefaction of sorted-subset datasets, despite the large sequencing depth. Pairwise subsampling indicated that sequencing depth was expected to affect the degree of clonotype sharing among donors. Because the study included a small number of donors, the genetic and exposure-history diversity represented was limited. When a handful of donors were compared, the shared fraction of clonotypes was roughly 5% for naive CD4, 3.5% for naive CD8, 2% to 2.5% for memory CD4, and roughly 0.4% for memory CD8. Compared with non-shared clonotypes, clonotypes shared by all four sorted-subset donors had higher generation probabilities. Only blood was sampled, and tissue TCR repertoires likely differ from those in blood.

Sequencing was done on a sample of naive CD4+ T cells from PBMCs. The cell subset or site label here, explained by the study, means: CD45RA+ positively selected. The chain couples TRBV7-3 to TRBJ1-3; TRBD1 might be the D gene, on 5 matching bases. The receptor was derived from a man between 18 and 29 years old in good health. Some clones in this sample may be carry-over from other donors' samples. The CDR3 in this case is CASSLDGRANTIYF. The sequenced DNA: TGTGCCAGCAGCCTAGACGGCAGGGCGAACACCATATATTTT.